This T cell receptor beta chain stems from a study of T cells in Graves' hyperthyroidism and ophthalmopathy (dated by TCRdb to between 2017 and 2020). Looking at the study overall: Peripheral blood samples were taken at initial diagnosis, before any treatment was given. After sampling, hyperthyroidism patients received methimazole starting at 30 mg daily, and ophthalmopathy patients received high-dose intravenous methylprednisolone. For training and testing, the 100 or so patients in the discovery cohort were randomly divided in a 7:3 ratio. Thyroid tissue and blood T-cell repertoires from six Graves' hyperthyroidism patients were also compared in the study. The paper reports TCR Vbeta CDR3 sequencing of fewer than 150 peripheral blood samples: around 45 ophthalmopathy, around 80 hyperthyroidism and 17 progressor patients. Prospective prediction of ophthalmopathy was tested in an independent validation cohort of 18 hyperthyroidism patients and some 17 patients who later progressed to ophthalmopathy. TCR V-J signatures able to tell the groups apart were searched for in a discovery cohort of 95 to 100 patients, of whom fewer than 45 had Graves' ophthalmopathy and 55 to 65 had stable Graves' hyperthyroidism.

Regarding this clonotype: The clone's antigen remains unknown. No much larger clonotype is one base removed from it; base qualities were not supplied.

V and J are trimmed by 2 bases and 2 bases, and the gene matches miss 4 bases of the junction. The germline V gene encodes CDR1 SGHAT and CDR2 FQNNGV. CDR3 length: 15 amino acids, cysteine to phenylalanine. CDR3 DNA is the only sequence kept; it has 45 bases, read in frame from the first base. Stable Graves' hyperthyroidism was defined as no progression to ophthalmopathy during 18 months of follow-up. Hyperthyroidism patients were newly diagnosed, had a disease duration of under 2 months, and were aged 18 to 65 years. Exclusion was applied to patients with uncontrolled infections, other autoimmune diseases, pregnancy or lactation. Clinical symptoms, serum thyroxine and TRAb, thyroid ultrasound, and orbital computed tomography formed the basis for the diagnoses. PBMCs were separated from roughly 10 ml of fresh peripheral blood using Ficoll-Paque density gradient centrifugation. Trizol reagent was used to extract total RNA, and RNA quality was then checked on an Agilent 2100 Bioanalyzer.

The paper's findings and limits, for the study overall: In validation, the model predicted progression to ophthalmopathy a median of about 6 months before onset, with roughly 68% sensitivity and roughly 72% specificity. Most expanded thyroid clonotypes (frequency above 0.001) were also detected in blood, a finding suggesting that blood repertoires may reflect thyroid immune responses. No statistical method was used to fix the sample size in advance, and group allocation was not hidden from the investigators. A model built on a 13 V-J signature distinguished ophthalmopathy from stable hyperthyroidism, reaching 85% to 90% sensitivity and 81.08% specificity in cross-validation and 80%/75% in testing.

Amplification of TCR beta CDR3 regions was carried out from RNA transcripts. The TCR CDR3 was subjected to a first round of RT-PCR using the HTBI primer set and the Qiagen OneStep RT-PCR kit. The libraries were constructed in a second round of multiplex PCR and then size-selected and purified. Sequencing of the libraries was done on an Illumina HiSeq2000 using paired-end 100 bp reads. Concerning the study's data processing: SOAPnuke was used to process the raw data, throwing out any read that contained adapters or uncalled bases, had a mean Phred below 15, or lacked an exact constant-primer or identifier match. COPE v1.2.5 was used to merge the high-quality paired reads, and each unique nucleotide sequence was defined as a clonotype. MiTCR v1.1 was used to align clonotypes to the IMGT TRBV, TRBD and TRBJ reference segments. Only V-J combinations with frequency above 0.0001, covering 99.2% of repertoires, were analysed. A TCS score was defined as the ratio of F50 (clonal expansion) to E x V (chaos), with BLOSUM62-based TCRdist applied between CDR3 peptides within each V-J. Welch's t-statistics and random forest reduced roughly 500 V-J features to 10 to 15, which were used in a naive Bayes classifier (R e1071). The similarity between thyroid and blood repertoires was quantified using the Morisita-Horn index. Starting from the raw public reads, TCRdb applied fastp trimming at Q25, assembled clones with MiXCR and retained in-frame beta chains. Duplicate CDR3 protein sequences are folded into a single record with the most common DNA and genes. TCRdb's processing, not the authors', yielded these V and J calls. Present in this sample are about 840,000 distinct CDR3 sequences, more than 30% of which were seen just once. The ten top clones hold around 9.3% of the sample.

The origin of this receptor is a man aged 18 to 29 with Graves' hyperthyroidism. The sequencing input was blood. The sequence links TRBV11-2 to TRBJ2-5; 8 of the junction bases match TRBD2. CDR3 reads: CASSLITSGQETQYF. The DNA sequence is as follows: TGTGCCAGCAGCTTAATCACTAGCGGTCAAGAGACCCAGTACTTC.